This T cell receptor (beta chain) was sequenced in a study of OX40 agonist ivuxolimab in advanced cancers. Overall study context: Melanoma, hepatocellular carcinoma, head and neck or renal cell cancer occurred in dose-escalation patients.

The V end was cut by 3 bases, the J end by 4 bases, with 7 bases between. The CDR3 has 13 amino acids. Germline loops: CDR1 LNHDA, CDR2 SQIVND (reference sequence). TCRdb keeps only in-frame clones here, not all; method: immunoSEQ multiplex PCR. The sample has fewer than 25,000 clones; over 75% are singletons. The receptor comes from an adult with an advanced solid tumor such as melanoma, head and neck, liver or kidney cancer. Material: CD4+ or CD8+ T cells sorted from blood, obtained in a trial of the OX40 agonist ivuxolimab. The chain combines TRBV19 with TRBJ2-1; tentative D call: TRBD2 (6 bases). The CDR3 DNA follows: TGTGCCAGTAGTATCGGGGGTTACAATGAGCAGTTCTTC. This translates into CASSIGGYNEQFF.